This entry describes one T cell receptor (beta chain). Its antigen is as yet unknown. These data come from a study of tumor-infiltrating lymphocytes in primary liver carcinoma. Overall study: Stage T1-T3 N0M0 tumors measured roughly 4.2 to 10 cm at most. Samples produced roughly 3.65 to 7.5 million productive TCRbeta reads, comparable across tissue types.

CDR3 length: 15 residues. Germline V lookup: CDR1 PRHDT, CDR2 FYEKMQ (reference sequence). Co-extraction yielded RNA and DNA from around 20-30 mg of unsorted bulk tissue. Whole-study results and caveats: Tumor-adjacent and tumor-blood pairs overlapped less than tumor region pairs did. Tumors carried a top-250-clone fraction significantly exceeding that of blood (p = 0.039).

With 500 ng total RNA as template and a constant-region primer, TCR beta cDNA was made. The TCR beta library was amplified through three nested multiplex PCR rounds in a modified ARM-PCR procedure. The first two PCR rounds used TRBV1-TRBV30 primers with a Cbeta primer, around 10 cycles each. TCRdb used MiXCR to reprocess the multiplex PCR reads, holding one entry per CDR3 protein. The table records 85,000 to 100,000 distinct CDR3 sequences, about 70% of them present only once. The rearrangement links TRBV13 to TRBJ2-7, with 7 positions matching TRBD1. Sequences were obtained from tumor-adjacent normal liver tissue. The TCR originated in a man in his forties with primary liver carcinoma and hepatitis B virus infection. CDR3 residues: CVSSPLTGSSYEQYF. The CDR3 DNA follows: TGTGTAAGCAGCCCCCTGACAGGGAGCTCCTACGAGCAGTACTTC.